A single sample is the source of the 21 T cell receptor beta chains below, sequenced in a study of OX40 agonist ivuxolimab in advanced cancers. Produced via immunoSEQ multiplex PCR; TCRdb's table is partial and in-frame only. The sample contains about 77,000 clones, 80% to 90% of which appear only once. The sequenced sample was CD4+ or CD8+ T cells sorted from blood, obtained in a trial of the OX40 agonist ivuxolimab. The receptors come from an adult with an advanced solid tumor such as melanoma, head and neck, liver or kidney cancer.

The chain employs TRBV2 and TRBJ1-3, with TRBD1 matching 8 bases. CDR3 length equals 13 residues. V was pared by 7 bases and J by 9 bases, with 8 bases of the junction left unmatched. Germline CDR1 is SNHLY and CDR2 is FYNNEI. The CDR3 protein is CASTSGGEGTIYF. CDR3 DNA: TGTGCCAGCACGTCAGGGGGCGAAGGCACCATATATTTT. Full variable domain (remainder filled in from reference TRBV2 and TRBJ1-3): EPEVTQTPSHQVTQMGQEVILRCVPISNHLYFYWYRQILGQKVEFLVSFYNNEISEKSEIFDDQFSVERPDGSNFTLKIRSTKLEDSAMYFCASTSGGEGTIYFGEGSWLTVV.

This chain links TRBV7-2 with TRBJ2-5; D is undetermined. Germline CDR1 and CDR2: SGHTA and FQGNSA. Trimming removed 0 bases at V and 5 bases at J, with 7 bases between. The CDR3 totals 13 residues. CDR3 nucleotide sequence: TGTGCCAGCAGCTTAGCAGGGTTGGAGACCCAGTACTTC. The encoded protein is CASSLAGLETQYF.

CDR3 loop: CASSWTGQGDEKLFF. The CDR3 DNA sequence: TGTGCCAGCAGCTGGACCGGACAGGGGGATGAAAAACTGTTTTTT. The chain employs TRBV5-6 and TRBJ1-4; TRBD1 agrees at 10 bases. J lost 6 bases, V lost 3 bases, and 5 bases had no gene match. CDR3 length equals 15 residues. Germline V gene lookup returns CDR1 SGHDT and CDR2 YYEEEE.

This chain joins TRBV12-5 and TRBJ1-1, with D perhaps TRBD1 (5 bases). The V gene lost 5 bases and the J gene lost 1 base, with 8 bases spanning the gap. The CDR3 runs 13 residues. Germline V gene data show CDR1 as LGHNT and CDR2 as FRNRAP. The CDR3 DNA is TGTGCTAGTGGTAGGGGAGGGAACACTGAAGCTTTCTTT. This codes for CASGRGGNTEAFF.

The rearrangement links TRBV7-2 to TRBJ2-5; no clear D gene. The CDR3 sequence is 16 residues long. V was shortened by 0 bases and J by 5 bases, with 16 bases between the two germline ends. CDR1 and CDR2 from the germline V gene are SGHTA and FQGNSA. The CDR3 is CASSLALGFHQETQYF. The CDR3 DNA is TGTGCCAGCAGCTTAGCGTTGGGGTTCCATCAGGAGACCCAGTACTTC.

J is TRBJ1-3 and V is TRBV7-2, with D possibly TRBD1 on 5 matching bases. Germline lookup yields CDR1 SGHTA and CDR2 FQGNSA. This CDR3 is 15 amino acids long. Trimming took off 5 bases at V and 3 bases at J, with 14 bases between the two ends. Here the CDR3 DNA reads TGTGCCAGCAGCACTCAGGGTAGCCGTGGAAACACCATATATTTT. It encodes CASSTQGSRGNTIYF.

This chain joins TRBV19 and TRBJ2-2; D is undetermined. The germline CDR1 and CDR2 sequences are LNHDA and SQIVND (reference sequence). V was trimmed by 7 bases and J by 1 base, leaving 7 bases between them. This CDR3 is built from 13 residues. DNA of the CDR3: TGTGCCAGTATGTTCAGGAACACCGGGGAGCTGTTTTTT. This codes for CASMFRNTGELFF.

The chain carries TRBV19 and TRBJ2-5; possibly TRBD2 for D (5 bases). The CDR3 totals 15 residues. Germline CDR1 LNHDA, CDR2 SQIVND (reference sequence). V was pared by 2 bases and J by 0 bases, with 10 bases between. CDR3 sequence: CASSIQPGNQETQYF. CDR3 coding DNA: TGTGCCAGTAGTATACAGCCGGGGAACCAAGAGACCCAGTACTTC.

This clone has just one count. The chain is built from TRBV15 and TRBJ1-2; 9 bases agree with TRBD1. The CDR3 spans 16 residues. CDR1 and CDR2 (germline): LNHNV, YYDKDF (reference sequence). J was trimmed by 0 bases and V by 5 bases; bases with no gene match: 7. This CDR3 is CATSRDRELPNYGYTF. The CDR3 DNA reads TGTGCCACCAGCCGGGACAGGGAGTTGCCTAACTATGGCTACACCTTC.

This chain uses TRBV28 with TRBJ2-3; 7 bases line up with TRBD1. The germline CDR1 and CDR2 sequences are MDHEN and SYDVKM. This CDR3 comprises 15 residues. V was clipped by 7 bases and J by 6 bases; unmatched bases: 13. The CDR3 region is CASTLMTGRYDTQYF. CDR3 in DNA: TGTGCCAGCACCCTAATGACAGGGAGATACGATACGCAGTATTTT.

This clone is a singleton in its sample. CDR3 sequence: CASSLPRTGATYEQYF. The CDR3, as DNA: TGTGCCAGCAGCCTCCCGCGGACAGGGGCGACCTACGAGCAGTACTTC. The chain couples TRBV5-6 to TRBJ2-7; 9 bases are a match to TRBD1. The germline gives CDR1 SGHDT, CDR2 YYEEEE. The ends lost 4 bases at V and 2 bases at J; junction bases unmatched: 10. This CDR3 comprises 16 residues.

The J gene is TRBJ2-2, the V gene TRBV4-1, with D maybe TRBD1 (6 bases). Per germline, CDR1 MGHRA and CDR2 YSYEKL. The CDR3 consists of 15 residues. The germline V and J ends were trimmed by 5 bases and 1 base, with 11 bases remaining between them. The CDR3 DNA reads as TGCGCCAGCAGCAATCTCAGGGGGAACACCGGGGAGCTGTTTTTT. Protein sequence: CASSNLRGNTGELFF.

This clone has only one observation. This chain uses TRBV7-9 with TRBJ2-5, with 8 bases that match TRBD1. This CDR3 spans 15 amino acids. V gave up 2 bases and J gave up 5 bases; unmatched junction bases: 7. Germline CDR1 SEHNR, CDR2 FQNEAQ (reference sequence). The DNA of the CDR3 is TGTGCCAGCAGCTTATTTGGACAGGGCACGGAGACCCAGTACTTC. It encodes CASSLFGQGTETQYF.

This clone was counted a few times. The V and J genes are TRBV19 and TRBJ1-5, with no clear D. The length of the CDR3 is 15 residues. Germline V CDR1 and CDR2: LNHDA, SQIVND (reference sequence). V was pared by 8 bases and J by 6 bases, with 20 bases between. CDR3 loop: CASHSILRESQPQHF. In nucleotides, the CDR3 is TGTGCCAGTCATAGTATCCTAAGGGAGAGTCAGCCCCAGCATTTT.

CDR3 in amino acids: CASSWADQPQHF. CDR3 sequence (DNA): TGTGCCAGCAGCTGGGCTGATCAGCCCCAGCATTTT. The V gene is TRBV28, the J gene TRBJ1-5; D gene unclear. Germline V CDR1 and CDR2: MDHEN, SYDVKM. The CDR3 extends over 12 amino acids. V lost 6 bases and J 5 bases, leaving 8 bases between the germline ends.

The gene calls are TRBV7-2 and TRBJ2-1; TRBD2 matches 9 bases. The CDR3 is 16 amino acids. Germline values: CDR1 SGHTA, CDR2 FQGNSA. V shed 5 bases and J 4 bases; nucleotides not matched to a gene: 9. CDR3 in amino acids: CASSPQAGGIYNEQFF. CDR3 nucleotides: TGTGCCAGCAGCCCCCAAGCGGGGGGCATATACAATGAGCAGTTCTTC.

The V gene is TRBV6-6, the J gene TRBJ1-5; tentatively, D is TRBD1 (6 bases). This CDR3 spans 13 amino acids. The V gene's germline CDR1 is MNHNY and CDR2 SVGAGI (reference sequence). Trimming shortened V by 5 bases and J by 3 bases, and 8 bases separated the two germline ends. The CDR3 nucleotides are TGTGCCAGCAGTGGACAGAACAATCAGCCCCAGCATTTT. This codes for CASSGQNNQPQHF.

The chain couples TRBV11-3 to TRBJ2-3, with D unresolved. This CDR3 is built from 14 residues. Per germline, CDR1 SGHNT and CDR2 YENEEA. The V end was cut by 5 bases, the J end by 2 bases, with 11 bases between. CDR3 in amino acids: CASSANRPTDTQYF. The CDR3 region has the DNA TGTGCCAGCAGCGCGAACCGTCCCACAGATACGCAGTATTTT.

The chain recombines TRBV28 with TRBJ2-1; D call uncertain. The germline CDR1 and CDR2 sequences are MDHEN and SYDVKM. V was cut by 6 bases and J by 2 bases, with 14 bases left in between. The CDR3 contains 15 residues. CDR3 DNA: TGTGCCAGCAGCCCTACCGTAGTTACCTACAATGAGCAGTTCTTC. Amino acids: CASSPTVVTYNEQFF.

This clone was counted once. The gene calls are TRBV6-6 and TRBJ1-3; 7 nucleotides align to TRBD1. The CDR3 has 15 amino acids. J was trimmed by 0 bases and V by 3 bases; bases with no gene match: 2. Germline lookup yields CDR1 MNHNY and CDR2 SVGAGI (reference sequence). The CDR3 nucleotides read TGTGCCAGCAGTTATCGGGACAGCTCTGGAAACACCATATATTTT. Its translation is CASSYRDSSGNTIYF.

The gene calls are TRBV7-2 and TRBJ1-1; D is unresolved. Germline-derived CDR1 and CDR2 are SGHTA and FQGNSA. The germline V and J ends were trimmed by 5 bases and 6 bases, with 16 bases remaining between them. The CDR3 consists of 14 residues. Here the CDR3 reads CASSLTRQAAEAFF. The CDR3 DNA follows: TGTGCCAGCAGCCTGACGCGGCAGGCGGCTGAAGCTTTCTTT.